Listed below are T cell receptor beta chains from one sample, sequenced in a study of T cell responses to AZD1222 COVID-19 vaccine. The method was immunoSEQ multiplex PCR; TCRdb's version includes in-frame clones alone and lacks a portion of them. The profile shows about 86,000 clones, roughly 86% of them singletons. Source: peripheral blood, taken 28 days after the second AZD1222 dose. The source of these receptors is an adult who received the AZD1222 COVID-19 vaccine. CDR3s include the opening cysteine and the closing phenylalanine or tryptophan. The D gene is left open where the match is weak. A row's size may be missing; if present it is once, few, many or a size class.

V gene	D gene	clone size	J gene	CDR3 length	CDR3 protein	CDR3 DNA
TRBV5-8	.	.	TRBJ2-5	15	CASSPGHRYQETQYF	TGTGCCAGCAGCCCGGGACATAGGTACCAAGAGACCCAGTACTTC
TRBV4-2	TRBD2	.	TRBJ2-1	15	CASSRREDPYNEQFF	TGTGCCAGCAGCCGCCGGGAGGACCCCTACAATGAGCAGTTCTTC
TRBV6-1	TRBD1	.	TRBJ1-6	16	CASSESGQWMNSPLHF	TGTGCCAGCAGTGAATCGGGACAGTGGATGAATTCACCCCTCCACTTT
TRBV20-1	TRBD2	.	TRBJ2-1	16	CSASGLAGGFVEEQFF	TGCAGTGCTAGTGGGCTAGCGGGCGGCTTCGTTGAAGAGCAGTTCTTC
TRBV5-6	.	.	TRBJ1-3	17	CASSPFGGGILGNTIYF	TGTGCCAGCAGCCCCTTTGGGGGAGGGATTCTTGGAAACACCATATATTTT
TRBV4-3	.	.	TRBJ2-1	15	CASSQGWGPYNEQFF	TGCGCCAGCAGCCAAGGCTGGGGGCCTTACAATGAGCAGTTCTTC
TRBV30	TRBD2	few	TRBJ2-3	15	CAWSVWGGQGDTQYF	TGTGCCTGGAGTGTATGGGGAGGGCAGGGAGATACGCAGTATTTT
TRBV6-6	.	.	TRBJ2-2	19	CASSLNLWSRGRNTGELFF	TGTGCCAGCAGCTTAAACTTATGGAGCCGGGGGCGTAACACCGGGGAGCTGTTTTTT
TRBV3-1/TRBV3-2	TRBD1	once	TRBJ1-1	14	CATADRGQNTEAFF	TGTGCCACCGCCGACAGGGGGCAGAACACTGAAGCTTTCTTT
TRBV11-2	.	.	TRBJ1-5	13	CASSEDLRSPQHF	TGTGCCAGCAGCGAAGATTTGAGATCGCCCCAGCATTTT
TRBV6-1	.	.	TRBJ1-1	18	CASSEGGGQGLGNTEAFF	TGTGCCAGCAGTGAAGGTGGGGGTCAGGGGTTAGGGAACACTGAAGCTTTCTTT
TRBV5-6	TRBD2	.	TRBJ2-7	18	CASSSLGLAGGLSYEQYF	TGTGCCAGCAGCTCGCTCGGACTAGCGGGAGGGCTGTCCTACGAGCAGTACTTC
TRBV30	.	.	TRBJ2-1	14	CAWSDGSSYNEQFF	TGTGCCTGGAGTGATGGGAGCTCCTACAATGAGCAGTTCTTC
TRBV6-4	.	.	TRBJ2-2	14	CASSDRGNTGELFF	TGTGCCAGCAGTGACAGGGGCAACACCGGGGAGCTGTTTTTT
TRBV9	TRBD1	.	TRBJ1-4	16	CASSVGIGDRDEKLFF	TGTGCCAGCAGCGTAGGCATAGGGGACAGGGATGAAAAACTGTTTTTT
TRBV27	.	.	TRBJ1-2	11	CASRDFHGYTF	TGTGCCAGCAGGGATTTCCATGGCTACACCTTC
TRBV6-2/TRBV6-3	.	.	TRBJ1-5	15	CASSYGGKTQQPQHF	TGTGCCAGCAGTTACGGAGGGAAAACACAGCAGCCCCAGCATTTT
TRBV20-1	.	.	TRBJ2-2	16	CSASPVAGTNTGELFF	TGCAGTGCTAGTCCTGTTGCGGGGACGAACACCGGGGAGCTGTTTTTT
TRBV5-4	TRBD1	.	TRBJ1-4	17	CASSLAGSGTGNEKLFF	TGTGCCAGCAGCTTGGCCGGCTCCGGGACAGGGAACGAAAAACTGTTTTTT
TRBV12-3/TRBV12-4	.	.	TRBJ1-2	9	CASSLWTSF	TGTGCCAGCAGCCTTTGGACTTCTTTC
TRBV5-1	.	.	TRBJ1-1	13	CASSLLINTEAFF	TGCGCCAGCAGCTTGCTCATAAACACTGAAGCTTTCTTT
TRBV10-2	.	.	TRBJ2-4	16	CASREGRGTAKNIQYF	TGCGCCAGCAGGGAGGGTCGCGGGACAGCCAAAAACATTCAGTACTTC
TRBV2	TRBD1	.	TRBJ1-1	14	CASTRGQPNTEAFF	TGTGCCAGCACCCGGGGACAGCCGAACACTGAAGCTTTCTTT
TRBV6-5	TRBD2	.	TRBJ2-5	14	CASRTGGTQETQYF	TGTGCCAGCAGGACGGGGGGGACCCAAGAGACCCAGTACTTC
TRBV24-1	.	once	TRBJ1-5	15	CATSPPGSPNQPQHF	TGTGCCACCAGTCCGCCGGGCAGTCCCAATCAGCCCCAGCATTTT
TRBV20-1	.	few	TRBJ1-5	13	CSASTGEYQPQHF	TGCAGTGCTAGTACAGGAGAATATCAGCCCCAGCATTTT
TRBV7-8	.	.	TRBJ2-7	15	CASSPPGASFYEQYF	TGTGCCAGCAGCCCGCCCGGGGCTAGCTTTTACGAGCAGTACTTC
TRBV18	.	.	TRBJ1-1	14	CASSPQLENTEAFF	TGTGCCAGCTCACCACAGTTGGAGAACACTGAAGCTTTCTTT
TRBV19	.	.	TRBJ2-3	15	CASRGQGKGTDTQYF	TGTGCCAGTAGGGGGCAGGGGAAAGGAACAGATACGCAGTATTTT
TRBV28	.	once	TRBJ1-6	15	CASSLGGQRSWPLHF	TGTGCCAGCAGTTTAGGAGGACAGCGTAGTTGGCCCCTCCACTTT
TRBV19	.	.	TRBJ1-6	13	CASSVGPNSPLHF	TGTGCCAGTAGCGTTGGGCCGAATTCACCCCTCCACTTT
TRBV18	TRBD1	.	TRBJ1-4	14	CASSPGTGYEKLFF	TGTGCCAGCTCACCCGGGACAGGGTATGAAAAACTGTTTTTT
TRBV7-9	.	.	TRBJ1-2	15	CASSSPTRGYYGYTF	TGTGCCAGCAGCTCGCCAACGAGGGGGTACTATGGCTACACCTTC
TRBV4-3	.	once	TRBJ2-6	21	CASSQENPLPGHHSGANVLTF	TGCGCCAGCAGCCAAGAGAACCCTCTGCCCGGCCATCACTCTGGGGCCAACGTCCTGACTTTC
TRBV7-8	.	.	TRBJ1-2	13	CASSLESGNGYTF	TGTGCCAGCAGCTTAGAGTCAGGGAACGGCTACACCTTC
TRBV7-9	TRBD1	.	TRBJ2-1	13	CASSQGRLDEQFF	TGTGCCAGCTCACAGGGGCGGTTGGATGAGCAGTTCTTC
TRBV14	.	.	TRBJ1-1	16	CASSQQTVGSNTEAFF	TGTGCCAGCAGCCAACAAACAGTAGGATCCAACACTGAAGCTTTCTTT
TRBV19	.	.	TRBJ1-1	12	CASNNVNTEAFF	TGTGCCAGCAACAATGTAAACACTGAAGCTTTCTTT
TRBV27	TRBD1	.	TRBJ1-5	14	CASSLGTGNQPQHF	TGTGCCAGCAGTTTAGGGACAGGGAACCAGCCCCAGCATTTT
TRBV4-1	.	.	TRBJ2-1	15	CASSPLRTASDEQFF	TGCGCCAGCAGCCCCTTGAGGACCGCCAGTGATGAGCAGTTCTTC
TRBV18	TRBD1	.	TRBJ2-2	15	CASSPDRANTGELFF	TGTGCCAGCTCACCCGACAGGGCGAACACCGGGGAGCTGTTTTTT
TRBV5-1	.	.	TRBJ1-1	15	CASRNRDKMNTEAFF	TGCGCCAGCAGAAACCGGGACAAGATGAACACTGAAGCTTTCTTT
TRBV9	.	.	TRBJ1-4	15	CASSDSGEENEKLFF	TGTGCCAGCAGCGATTCAGGGGAGGAGAATGAAAAACTGTTTTTT
TRBV9	TRBD2	.	TRBJ2-1	16	CASSGLRGADYNEQFF	TGTGCCAGCAGTGGCTTGCGGGGGGCGGACTACAATGAGCAGTTCTTC
TRBV7-2	TRBD1	.	TRBJ2-1	14	CASSKNRGPDEQFF	TGTGCCAGCAGCAAAAACAGGGGGCCGGATGAGCAGTTCTTC
TRBV4-3	TRBD1	.	TRBJ1-1	14	CASRSGTGITEAFF	TGCGCCAGCAGATCCGGGACAGGGATTACTGAAGCTTTCTTT
TRBV3-1/TRBV3-2	.	.	TRBJ2-2	14	CASSQPLGAGELFF	TGTGCCAGCAGCCAACCCCTTGGGGCCGGGGAGCTGTTTTTT